These T cell receptor beta chains were read from a single sample in a study of sequential checkpoint blockade in melanoma. The repertoire was sequenced with immunoSEQ multiplex PCR; TCRdb's copy has only in-frame clones and lacks some. Of some 13,000 clones in the sample, under 25% were seen once. Sequencing used tumor tissue (inferred from file names), obtained from a patient given nivolumab and ipilimumab in sequence. All receptors derive from a human donor with melanoma. Each CDR3 is given with its conserved first and last residue. Size tells how often a clone was seen (once, few, many) or the class of an expanded clone, and some rows leave it out.

size	V	J	CDR3
few	TRBV9	TRBJ2-1	CASRPVGSLSPFF
-	TRBV19	TRBJ1-5	CASLIGTLSNQPQHF
-	TRBV14	TRBJ1-1	CASSQGRWVGDTEAFF
few	TRBV11-1	TRBJ2-2	CASSWGRETGELFF
many	TRBV11-3	TRBJ1-2	CASSPGQGLWGYTF
-	TRBV11-3	TRBJ1-5	CASSLGPVGNNQPQHF
-	TRBV19	TRBJ2-3	CASRGEGRGTDTQYF
few	TRBV6-8	TRBJ1-5	CASSYEGLGQPQHF
few	TRBV12-5	TRBJ2-5	CASTTGTRLETQYF
-	TRBV5-1	TRBJ2-5	CASSTTGPAGETQYF
few	TRBV6-8	TRBJ2-1	CASSTGGGRSYNEQFF
-	TRBV29-1	TRBJ2-1	CSADRTSNEQFF
many	TRBV9	TRBJ2-5	CASSVGTSGGAETQYF
-	TRBV11-3	TRBJ1-2	CASSRQGAGYGYTF
few	TRBV19	TRBJ2-7	CASSPVDKTYEQYF
-	TRBV4-1	TRBJ2-5	CASSLRTGALGETQYF
few	TRBV5-1	TRBJ2-2	CASSQTSGPFTGELFF
-	TRBV6-8	TRBJ1-1	CASSSAGTGGWTEAFF
few	TRBV28	TRBJ2-4	CASSGRSGGDIQYF
-	TRBV28	TRBJ2-1	CATGQLGTQGDEQFF
few	TRBV6-8	TRBJ2-1	CASVWRDHEQFF
many	TRBV11-3	TRBJ1-4	CASSLAGQGISEKLFF
large	TRBV14	TRBJ2-1	CASSRGVWYNEQFF
-	TRBV19	TRBJ1-5	CASSIDRFRGGNQPQHF
medium-sized	TRBV19	TRBJ1-2	CASSYQGAEGYTF
few	TRBV4-1	TRBJ2-3	CASSQSQSGRRTDTQYF
-	TRBV5-1	TRBJ2-7	CASSLGTPHSSYEQYF
few	TRBV6-8	TRBJ1-5	CASSKTGQPQHF
-	TRBV28	TRBJ2-3	CASSFGGTPDTQYF
many	TRBV11-3	TRBJ1-5	CASSLTGQGRQPQHF
few	TRBV6-8	TRBJ2-7	CASSWRTDISYEQYF
many	TRBV6-8	TRBJ1-5	CASSESNQPQHF
few	TRBV9	TRBJ1-5	CASGRVGNQPQHF
few	TRBV9	TRBJ2-7	CASSPQGQPTYEQYF
few	TRBV28	TRBJ2-1	CASERSYNEQFF
-	TRBV6-8	TRBJ2-3	CASSVVGDTQYF
few	TRBV6-8	TRBJ1-1	CARATGTGNTEAFF
-	TRBV5-1	TRBJ2-2	CASSFPRGKNTGELFF
-	TRBV7-8	TRBJ2-5	CASSRGGEETQYF
few	TRBV11-3	TRBJ2-1	CASRKPGLATDGQFF
-	TRBV6-8	TRBJ2-5	CASSYPDRGLTQYF
few	TRBV4-1	TRBJ1-3	CASSQDRNTIYF
many	TRBV4-1	TRBJ2-3	CASSHGPNTDTQYF
-	TRBV7-4	TRBJ2-2	CASSPSFTGELFF
medium-sized	TRBV9	TRBJ2-1	CASSVDMGLANEQFF
-	TRBV5-1	TRBJ2-1	CASSTGLAGGDEQFF